Listed below are T cell receptor beta chains from one sample, sequenced in a study of radiotherapy plus CTLA-4 blockade in lung cancer. Generated by immunoSEQ multiplex PCR, the TCRdb table keeps only in-frame clones and is missing some. The sample holds approximately 72,000 clones, roughly 75% seen once. Sequencing used peripheral blood, obtained from a patient treated with radiotherapy plus ipilimumab. These receptors all stem from a human donor with non-small cell lung cancer who had a complete response to radiotherapy plus ipilimumab. Each CDR3 is given with its conserved first and last residue. Fields, in order: D gene, V gene, clone size, J gene, CDR3 DNA, CDR3 protein. A D gene is named only where the DNA matches it firmly. The size entry is marked missing in some rows and otherwise reads once, few, many or a size class.

>NA|TRBV12-5|NA|TRBJ1-5
TGTGCTAGTGGTGCCCGGGGAAATCAGCCCCAGCATTTT
CASGARGNQPQHF
>NA|TRBV5-4|NA|TRBJ2-2
TGTGCCAGCATCCCATCGGGGACGAACACCGGGGAGCTGTTTTTT
CASIPSGTNTGELFF
>TRBD1|TRBV30|NA|TRBJ2-3
TGTGCCAACGACAGGGGACCCACAGATACGCAGTATTTT
CANDRGPTDTQYF
>TRBD1|TRBV6-5|NA|TRBJ1-1
TGTGCCAGCAGTTCACAGGGGGCTGTGGGCACTGAAGCTTTCTTT
CASSSQGAVGTEAFF
>TRBD2|TRBV19|few|TRBJ2-3
TGTGCCAGTAGTATGGTCCTAGCGGGTAGCACAGATACGCAGTATTTT
CASSMVLAGSTDTQYF
>TRBD1|TRBV28|once|TRBJ1-5
TGTGCCAGCAAAACAGGGGGCGCGAGCAATCAGCCCCAGCATTTT
CASKTGGASNQPQHF
>TRBD2|TRBV7-9|NA|TRBJ2-1
TGTGCCAGCAGCTCTAGCGGGAACTCCTACAATGAGCAGTTCTTC
CASSSSGNSYNEQFF
>TRBD1|TRBV7-8|NA|TRBJ1-2
TGTGCCAGCAGCTTACGGGCCGGGACAGGGTTTTCCTATGGCTACACCTTC
CASSLRAGTGFSYGYTF
>NA|TRBV27|once|TRBJ2-5
TGTGCCAGCAGTTTCAGGGTTAAGAGTGCCCAGTACTTC
CASSFRVKSAQYF
>NA|TRBV19|few|TRBJ1-5
TGTGCCACCAAGGACCCTCCTAGCAATCAGCCCCAGCATTTT
CATKDPPSNQPQHF
>TRBD2|TRBV7-9|NA|TRBJ2-1
TGTGCCAGCAGCTTACAGGCTAGCGGTGAGCAGTTCTTC
CASSLQASGEQFF
>TRBD2|TRBV5-4|NA|TRBJ2-2
TGTGCCAGCAGCATAGCGGGAACGAACACCGGGGAGCTGTTTTTT
CASSIAGTNTGELFF
>NA|TRBV10-1|NA|TRBJ1-1
TGCGCCAGCAGTGATCAGGGTAGGACTGAAGCTTTCTTT
CASSDQGRTEAFF
>TRBD1|TRBV5-6|NA|TRBJ2-2
TGTGCCAGCAGACCCGGGACAGGAGGATATCACACCGGGGAGCTGTTTTTT
CASRPGTGGYHTGELFF
>TRBD2|TRBV7-9|NA|TRBJ2-2
TGTGCCAGCACCCTAGCGGGGCTGAACACCGGGGAGCTGTTTTTT
CASTLAGLNTGELFF
>TRBD1|TRBV14|NA|TRBJ2-6
TGTGCCAGCAGCCCCCATCCCGGGACAGGGCGCGGGGCCAACGTCCTGACTTTC
CASSPHPGTGRGANVLTF
>NA|TRBV18|NA|TRBJ2-5
TGTGCCAGCTCACCAGCCAGCCAAGAGACCCAGTACTTC
CASSPASQETQYF
>TRBD1|TRBV4-3|NA|TRBJ1-1
TGCGCCAGCAGCCAAGATAGCAGGGGGGACACTGAAGCTTTCTTT
CASSQDSRGDTEAFF
>NA|TRBV29-1|NA|TRBJ1-2
TGCAGCGTTGCGGCAGGGCTTTATGGCTACACCTTC
CSVAAGLYGYTF
>TRBD2|TRBV15|NA|TRBJ2-3
TGTGCCACCAGCAGAGGGTTGGGGACTAGCTTATTAACGAATACGCAGTATTTT
CATSRGLGTSLLTNTQYF
>NA|TRBV2|NA|TRBJ1-2
TGTGCCAGCAGCCCACCCCTGGCAGGGAGTAATGGCTACACCTTC
CASSPPLAGSNGYTF
>NA|TRBV19|NA|TRBJ1-2
TGTGCCAGTAGCCCCGACAATAACTATGGCTACACCTTC
CASSPDNNYGYTF
>NA|TRBV19|NA|TRBJ1-2
TGTGCCAGTAGTATAGTCGGGATGACCTATGGCTACACCTTC
CASSIVGMTYGYTF
>TRBD1|TRBV9|NA|TRBJ1-1
TGTGCCAGCAGCGTAGTGTCGCAGGGGGCTACTGAAGCTTTCTTT
CASSVVSQGATEAFF
>NA|TRBV11-3|NA|TRBJ2-1
TGTGCCAGCAGCTTTAGGGTCTCTACACCCTCCTACAATGAGCAGTTCTTC
CASSFRVSTPSYNEQFF
>TRBD1|TRBV10-2|NA|TRBJ2-1
TGCGCCAGCAGTGACCGGGACAGGAAGACCTACAATGAGCAGTTCTTC
CASSDRDRKTYNEQFF
>NA|TRBV28|NA|TRBJ1-1
TGTGCCAGCAGTTCGGGGGGTTACACTGAAGCTTTCTTT
CASSSGGYTEAFF
>NA|TRBV4-3|NA|TRBJ1-4
TGCGCCAGCAGCCAAGGCCCCGGGACGAAAGAAAAACTGTTTTTT
CASSQGPGTKEKLFF
>NA|TRBV5-1|few|TRBJ2-7
TGCGCCAGCAGCTTGGCCCTTCTCAAAGGCCACGAGCAGTACTTC
CASSLALLKGHEQYF
>NA|TRBV27|NA|TRBJ1-4
TGTGCCAGCAGTTTTACCTTGCCAACTAATGAAAAACTGTTTTTT
CASSFTLPTNEKLFF
>NA|TRBV7-8|once|TRBJ1-5
TGTGCCAGCAGCTTAAACCAGGGGCGCAATCAGCCCCAGCATTTT
CASSLNQGRNQPQHF
>NA|TRBV5-1|NA|TRBJ1-1
TGCGCCAGCAGCTTGGCAGGGAAGGGGTCCACTGAAGCTTTCTTT
CASSLAGKGSTEAFF
>NA|TRBV7-9|NA|TRBJ1-3
TGTGCCAGCAGCTTAGTGTCGGTCGGGTCTGGAAACACCATATATTTT
CASSLVSVGSGNTIYF
>TRBD2|TRBV5-1|NA|TRBJ2-5
TGCGCCAGCAGCTTGCTAGGCGGGGGAGAAGAGACCCAGTACTTC
CASSLLGGGEETQYF
>NA|TRBV11-3|NA|TRBJ1-4
TGTGCCAGCAGCTTAAGTCGGGGGTTACTTTTAGAAGATGAAAAACTGTTTTTT
CASSLSRGLLLEDEKLFF
>NA|TRBV30|NA|TRBJ2-7
TGTGCCTGGAGTTTAAATTACGAGCAGTACTTC
CAWSLNYEQYF
>TRBD2|TRBV7-9|NA|TRBJ2-1
TGTGCCAGCAGCTTTCCTAGCGGAGGGCGGGATGAGCAGTTCTTC
CASSFPSGGRDEQFF
>NA|TRBV6-5|NA|TRBJ1-2
TGTGCCAGCAGTTACTCGGGGGACATCATTACGAGTGGCTACACCTTC
CASSYSGDIITSGYTF
>TRBD2|TRBV10-3|once|TRBJ2-2
TGTGCCATCAGTGAGAGCGGGATTAGGTCCGGGGAGCTGTTTTTT
CAISESGIRSGELFF
>TRBD1|TRBV5-1|NA|TRBJ1-5
TGCGCCAGCAGCCTAGACAGGGGCAATCAGCCCCAGCATTTT
CASSLDRGNQPQHF
>NA|TRBV9|once|TRBJ2-2
TGTGCCAGCAGCGTAGATGGGCGGGCCACCGGGGAGCTGTTTTTT
CASSVDGRATGELFF
>TRBD1|TRBV27|NA|TRBJ2-7
TGTGCCAGCAGTCGGACAGGGGGCGTCGAGCAGTACTTC
CASSRTGGVEQYF
>NA|TRBV11-3|NA|TRBJ2-5
TGTGCCAGCAGCTCCCCCGGTCAAGAGACCCAGTACTTC
CASSSPGQETQYF
>TRBD2|TRBV5-4|once|TRBJ2-1
TGTGCCAGCAGCTTGGCGCCTAGCGGGGGGGCACGTGAGCAGTTCTTC
CASSLAPSGGAREQFF
>NA|TRBV6-4|NA|TRBJ2-2
TGTGCCAGCAGTGACTCGAGCGACACCGGGGAGCTGTTTTTT
CASSDSSDTGELFF
>NA|TRBV9|NA|TRBJ2-1
TGTGCCAGCAGCCTAACGTCCGGCTACAATGAGCAGTTCTTC
CASSLTSGYNEQFF
>TRBD1|TRBV5-5|NA|TRBJ1-2
TGTGCCAGCAGTCCAGGGGGCTATGGCTACACCTTC
CASSPGGYGYTF
>TRBD2|TRBV5-4|NA|TRBJ2-1
TGTGCCAGCAGCTTCGGGACTAGCGGGAGGCGCCCCTCCTACAATGAGCAGTTCTTC
CASSFGTSGRRPSYNEQFF
>TRBD2|TRBV5-7|NA|TRBJ2-3
TGTGCCAGCACTATAGCGGGAGGAGGGACAGATACGCAGTATTTT
CASTIAGGGTDTQYF
>TRBD2|TRBV28|NA|TRBJ2-3
TGTGCCAGTACTATAGCGGGGAGAACCACAGATACGCAGTATTTT
CASTIAGRTTDTQYF
>TRBD1|TRBV6-1|once|TRBJ1-5
TGTGCCAGCAGTGATTGGGGCACAGGGGTTGGCAATCAGCCCCAGCATTTT
CASSDWGTGVGNQPQHF
>NA|TRBV6-6|NA|TRBJ2-4
TGTGCCAGCAGTTATCGGGACATGAACATTCAGTACTTC
CASSYRDMNIQYF
>TRBD2|TRBV11-3|NA|TRBJ2-7
TGTGCCAGCAGCTTAGGAAGCGGGGGCACATCCTCCTACGAGCAGTACTTC
CASSLGSGGTSSYEQYF
>NA|TRBV30|NA|TRBJ1-5
TGTGCCTGGACAGGTGGTCCCAATCAGCCCCAGCATTTT
CAWTGGPNQPQHF
>NA|TRBV7-2|NA|TRBJ2-7
TGTGCCAGCAGCTTAGGGACCGGACCTTCCGGGGAGCAGTACTTC
CASSLGTGPSGEQYF